Following are 20 T cell receptor beta chains from one sample sequenced in a study of CD4 T cells in relation to SARS-CoV-2 and coronaviruses. CD4+ T cells from unexposed donors were obtained before the COVID-19 pandemic (2011-2018). The protocol was immunoSEQ multiplex PCR, while the TCRdb copy is restricted to in-frame clones and leaves out a portion. The table includes about 59,000 clones, roughly 85% detected once. Sequencing used memory CD4+ T cells from PBMCs. The receptors originated from a human donor in good health.

The J gene is TRBJ2-1, the V gene TRBV7-7; no clear D. Trimming removed 1 base from V and 3 bases from J, with 10 bases in between. Germline V gene sequence: CDR1 SSHAT, CDR2 FNYEAQ (reference sequence). This CDR3 contains 15 residues. In DNA, the CDR3 is TGTGCCAGCAGCTTAGAGGGTAGCAGCTACAATGAGCAGTTCTTC. Encoded protein: CASSLEGSSYNEQFF.

The chain uses TRBV29-1 and TRBJ1-1; the D is unclear. With 4 bases removed from V and 0 bases from J, the gap between germline ends came to 6 bases. Germline V gene lookup returns CDR1 SQVTM and CDR2 ANQGSEA. The CDR3 sequence is 12 residues long. The chain's CDR3 is CSVVMLNTEAFF. In nucleotides, the CDR3 is TGCAGCGTTGTTATGTTGAACACTGAAGCTTTCTTT.

The chain has TRBV4-1 and TRBJ2-5; 9 bases are shared with TRBD2. Trimming removed 1 base from V and 3 bases from J; junction bases left unmatched: 9. Germline V lookup: CDR1 MGHRA, CDR2 YSYEKL. The CDR3 is 17 residues long. CDR3 nucleotide sequence: TGCGCCAGCAGCCAAGGCCCCAGACTAGCGGAAGAAGAGACCCAGTACTTC. Protein: CASSQGPRLAEEETQYF.

This chain links TRBV24-1 with TRBJ2-1; 9 bases fit TRBD2. The length of the CDR3 is 15 residues. J gave up 0 bases and V 6 bases, and 2 bases lay outside the gene matches. CDR1 is KGHDR, CDR2 SFDVKD, per germline. CDR3: CATSLAGSSYNEQFF. In nucleotides, the CDR3 is TGTGCCACCAGTCTAGCGGGAAGCTCCTACAATGAGCAGTTCTTC.

This clone was seen more than once but under ten times. The gene calls are TRBV27 and TRBJ2-7; D possibly corresponds to TRBD1 (5 bases). Germline V CDR1 and CDR2: MNHEY, SMNVEV (reference sequence). Trimming removed 4 bases from V and 0 bases from J, with 10 bases in between. The CDR3 length is 14 residues. This chain's CDR3 is CASSSQGSSYEQYF. The CDR3 DNA sequence: TGTGCCAGCAGTTCCCAGGGCAGCTCCTACGAGCAGTACTTC.

V gene TRBV4-1 combines with J gene TRBJ1-5; 7 bases align to TRBD1. CDR3 length: 16 residues. V trimming: 4 bases; J trimming: 4 bases; junction bases outside the gene matches: 10. Germline-derived CDR1 and CDR2 are MGHRA and YSYEKL. The CDR3 DNA sequence: TGCGCCAGCAGCCCGACTCCCGGACAGGAGAATCAGCCCCAGCATTTT. Protein: CASSPTPGQENQPQHF.

The V gene is TRBV6-5, the J gene TRBJ2-2; no clear D. V lost 6 bases, J lost 7 bases, and 15 bases lay in between. CDR1 and CDR2 (germline): MNHEY, SVGAGI. This CDR3 has 14 residues. This chain's CDR3 is CASSRQRWGGELFF. The CDR3 DNA reads as TGTGCCAGCAGCCGCCAGAGGTGGGGCGGGGAGCTGTTTTTT.

The CDR3 is CASSDLGGIIGANVLTF. In nucleotides, the CDR3 is TGTGCCAGCAGTGATTTGGGGGGGATAATCGGGGCCAACGTCCTGACTTTC. The rearrangement joins TRBV2 to TRBJ2-6, with 7 bases matching TRBD2. CDR1 is SNHLY and CDR2 is FYNNEI in the germline V gene. The junction had 9 bases not matched to a gene; V was cut back by 3 bases and J by 4 bases. This CDR3 has 17 residues.

The V and J genes are TRBV7-9 and TRBJ1-4; 9 bases fit TRBD1. V shed 3 bases and J 7 bases; nucleotides not matched to a gene: 6. The CDR3 has 15 residues. The germline V gene encodes CDR1 SEHNR and CDR2 FQNEAQ (reference sequence). The CDR3, as DNA: TGTGCCAGCAGCTTGCAGACAGGGGGGAGTGAAAAACTGTTTTTT. It is translated as CASSLQTGGSEKLFF.

The table lists this clone with a few counts. This chain connects TRBV7-8 to TRBJ2-1; the match to TRBD2 covers 7 bases. The CDR3 length is 16 residues. The V gene's germline CDR1 is SGHVS and CDR2 FQNEAQ. V was clipped by 2 bases and J by 5 bases; unmatched bases: 9. This CDR3 reads CASSLWATSRDNEQFF. In DNA form, the CDR3 reads TGTGCCAGCAGCTTATGGGCGACTAGCAGAGACAATGAGCAGTTCTTC.

The chain has TRBV6-2 or TRBV6-3 and TRBJ2-7; D unresolved. The germline V gene has CDR1 MNHEY and CDR2 SVGEGT. The ends were cut back, 4 bases at V and 2 bases at J, with 12 bases in the middle. This CDR3 is 14 amino acids long. DNA of the CDR3: TGTGCCAGCAGTTCAAATCTTACACCCTACGAGCAGTACTTC. Translating gives CASSSNLTPYEQYF.

The CDR3 DNA reads as TGCGCCAGCAGCTTGGCCCAGACAGGGTTCTCCTACGAGCAGTACTTC. Translation gives CASSLAQTGFSYEQYF. The chain combines TRBV5-1 with TRBJ2-7; 7 bases agree with TRBD1. After removal of 0 bases from V and 0 bases from J, the junction contained 6 bases not matched to a gene. Germline V gives CDR1 SGHRS, CDR2 YFSETQ. CDR3 length: 16 amino acids. The variable domain in full, with the rest retrieved from reference TRBV5-1 and TRBJ2-7, is KAGVTQTPRYLIKTRGQQVTLSCSPISGHRSVSWYQQTPGQGLQFLFEYFSETQRNKGNFPGRFSGRQFSNSRSEMNVSTLELGDSALYLCASSLAQTGFSYEQYFGPGTRLTVT.

This clone has just one count. The chain has TRBV5-1 and TRBJ2-7; a weak D match, TRBD1 (6 bases). Germline values: CDR1 SGHRS, CDR2 YFSETQ. V was pared by 2 bases and J by 5 bases, with 11 bases between. The CDR3 has 13 amino acids. CDR3 in amino acids: CASSLQGKDEQYF. CDR3 in DNA: TGCGCCAGCAGCTTACAGGGTAAGGACGAGCAGTACTTC.

V is TRBV6-5 and J is TRBJ2-7; 7 nucleotides line up with TRBD1. In germline, CDR1 is MNHEY, CDR2 SVGAGI. The trim removed 11 bases at V and 6 bases at J, leaving 7 bases unmatched. The CDR3 has 11 residues. This CDR3 reads CASSRGLEQYF. The CDR3 DNA is TGTGCCTCATCGAGGGGGCTCGAGCAGTACTTC.

The genes are TRBV7-9 and TRBJ2-5, with 7 bases aligning to TRBD1. The CDR3 has 15 amino acids. After removal of 5 bases from V and 5 bases from J, the junction contained 11 bases not matched to a gene. CDR1 and CDR2 (germline): SEHNR, FQNEAQ (reference sequence). The CDR3 loop reads CASSLGTVGSETQYF. The CDR3 DNA sequence: TGTGCCAGCAGCCTGGGGACAGTAGGTTCGGAGACCCAGTACTTC.

The chain links TRBV7-8 to TRBJ2-7; D gene unclear. CDR3 length equals 14 residues. The ends were cut back, 1 base at V and 1 base at J, with 8 bases in the middle. Germline V lookup: CDR1 SGHVS, CDR2 FQNEAQ. The CDR3, as DNA: TGTGCCAGCAGCTTAGTGCCGGATTCCTACGAGCAGTACTTC. It translates to CASSLVPDSYEQYF.

V gene TRBV15 combines with J gene TRBJ2-1; D is perhaps TRBD2 (5 bases). The V end was cut by 3 bases, the J end by 6 bases, with 9 bases between. Germline lookup yields CDR1 LNHNV and CDR2 YYDKDF (reference sequence). CDR3 length: 13 residues. The CDR3 bases are TGTGCCACCAGCAGCTATGAGGGCAATGAGCAGTTCTTC. It translates to CATSSYEGNEQFF.

The V and J genes are TRBV28 and TRBJ1-2; maybe TRBD1 (5 bases). The CDR3 runs 13 residues. V was clipped by 5 bases and J by 5 bases, with 12 bases between them. Germline-derived CDR1 and CDR2 are MDHEN and SYDVKM. CDR3 DNA sequence: TGTGCCAGCAGTCCGGGACGATTTTATGGCTACACCTTC. It encodes CASSPGRFYGYTF.

This clone was counted once. The CDR3 sequence: CASSLGDRNTGELFF. As DNA, the CDR3 is TGTGCCAGCAGCTTAGGCGACAGGAACACCGGGGAGCTGTTTTTT. The chain recombines TRBV11-2 with TRBJ2-2; tentatively, D is TRBD1 (5 bases). Germline V lookup: CDR1 SGHAT, CDR2 FQNNGV. The CDR3 runs to 15 residues. Between the trimmed V and J ends, which lost 1 base and 1 base, there was a span of 7 bases.

The chain uses TRBV10-2 and TRBJ2-7, with 8 bases lining up with TRBD2. Germline lookup yields CDR1 WSHSY and CDR2 SAAADI. The CDR3 is made up of 16 amino acids. V trimming: 6 bases; J trimming: 4 bases; junction bases outside the gene matches: 14. CDR3 DNA sequence: TGCGCCAGCAGGGACCCCCGGAGCGGGAGATTGTACGAGCAGTACTTC. It specifies CASRDPRSGRLYEQYF.